This TCR beta chain derives from a study of blood T cell repertoires in COVID-19 (dated by TCRdb to about 2020). In the study overall: Samples from collaborators originated in the United States, Italy and Spain and spanned both the acute and convalescent phases of COVID-19. Samples were obtained from the ongoing ImmuneRACE study (first 160 participants) and from about 1,300 subjects provided by 6 global collaborators. Nearly every sample came with metadata listing a de-identified subject ID, COVID-19 status, age in years and sex. The material from the prospective study consisted of cDNA or gDNA derived from T cells, B-cell-depleted T cells, or PBMCs. Where HLA class I and class II types were available, the types were taken from metadata supplied by the sample provider, not from assay-based typing. Deeply sampled blood TCRbeta repertoires from subjects exposed to, actively infected with, or recovered from COVID-19 were included in the dataset. The repertoires were made available in a free public database intended to serve as a resource for research on the immune response to SARS-CoV-2. Results and caveats for the whole study, not just this receptor: How much clinical and demographic metadata was included differed by source and by participant, and the metadata was provided uncurated.

Each collaborating institution followed its own protocols to collect whole blood in K2EDTA tubes. Collaborator samples were shipped for TCRbeta analysis as frozen whole blood, isolated PBMCs, or DNA extracted from either sample type. A word on this clone: No cognate antigen has been identified for it. Base qualities were left out, and no much larger clone turns up one base away.

TCRbeta CDR3 regions were amplified from genomic DNA by means of the immunoSEQ Assay, a bias-controlled multiplex PCR. The paper's data handling went like this. The number of nucleated cells in each sample was estimated from the amplification of reference gene primers within the assay. To quantify the absolute abundance of each unique TCRbeta CDR3 rearrangement, sequence reads were collapsed and filtered. For each sample, productive Simpson clonality was calculated by taking the square root of Simpson's diversity index across productive rearrangements. The clones in this table, taken by TCRdb from immuneACCESS, are in-frame only. Not every clone is retained; where verified, under half of the shortfall comes from an unresolved V gene, and the cause of the rest is unknown. The V and J calls and clone size were taken over from that table, and D and trimming were inferred from the DNA. This sample is represented by roughly 250,000 clones; approximately 86% of them were singletons. 4.5% to 6% of the sample comes from the top ten.

The trim is 0 bases for V and 1 base for J, with a gap of 13 bases between the germline ends. The germline V gene (reference sequence) supplies CDR1 SGHNT and CDR2 YYREEE. The CDR3 runs 16 residues from the cysteine to the phenylalanine. Only the CDR3 portion is preserved as DNA: 48 bases, with reading frame beginning at the first base. Material for sequencing was peripheral blood. This TCR was sampled from an elderly woman with active or convalescent COVID-19. The chain joins TRBV5-4 to TRBJ1-2; no D gene can be assigned with confidence. The nucleotide sequence reads as follows: TGTGCCAGCAGCTTGGCCCTGTGGAACAGTAACTATGGCTACACCTTC. This codes for CASSLALWNSNYGYTF.